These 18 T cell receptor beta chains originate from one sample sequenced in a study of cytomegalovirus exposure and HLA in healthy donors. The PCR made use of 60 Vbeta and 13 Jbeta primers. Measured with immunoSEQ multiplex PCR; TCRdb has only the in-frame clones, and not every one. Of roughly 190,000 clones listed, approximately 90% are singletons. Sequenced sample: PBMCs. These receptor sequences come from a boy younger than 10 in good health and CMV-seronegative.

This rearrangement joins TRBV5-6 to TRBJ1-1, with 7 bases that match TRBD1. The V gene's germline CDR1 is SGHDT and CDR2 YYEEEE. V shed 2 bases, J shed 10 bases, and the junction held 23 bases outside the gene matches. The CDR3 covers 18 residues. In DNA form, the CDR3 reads TGTGCCAGCAGCTTTTACGAGGCTATGGGACAGTTTGTGGGGGGAGCTTTCTTT. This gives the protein CASSFYEAMGQFVGGAFF.

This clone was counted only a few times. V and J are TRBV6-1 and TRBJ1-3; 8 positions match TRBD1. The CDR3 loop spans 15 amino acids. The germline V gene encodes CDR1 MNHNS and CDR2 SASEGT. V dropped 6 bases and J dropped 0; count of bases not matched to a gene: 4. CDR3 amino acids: CASRGQDNSGNTIYF. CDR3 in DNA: TGTGCCAGCAGGGGACAGGATAACTCTGGAAACACCATATATTTT.

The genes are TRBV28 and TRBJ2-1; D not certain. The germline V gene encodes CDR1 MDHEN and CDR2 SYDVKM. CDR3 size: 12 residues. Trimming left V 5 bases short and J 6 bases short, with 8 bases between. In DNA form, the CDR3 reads TGTGCCAGCAGTAGGTCTAGCAATGAGCAGTTCTTC. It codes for CASSRSSNEQFF.

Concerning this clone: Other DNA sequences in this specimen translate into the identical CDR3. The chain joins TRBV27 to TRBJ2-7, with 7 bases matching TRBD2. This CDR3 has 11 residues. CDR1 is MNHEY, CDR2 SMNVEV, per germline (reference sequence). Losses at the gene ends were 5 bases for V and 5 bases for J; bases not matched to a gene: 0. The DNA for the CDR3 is TGTGCCAGCAGTGCGGGGGACGAGCAGTACTTC. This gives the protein CASSAGDEQYF.

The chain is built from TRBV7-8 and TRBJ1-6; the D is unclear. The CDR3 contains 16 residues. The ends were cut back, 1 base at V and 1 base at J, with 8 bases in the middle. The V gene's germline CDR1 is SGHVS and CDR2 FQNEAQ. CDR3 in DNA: TGTGCCAGCAGCTTAGACACCGAATCCTATAATTCACCCCTCCACTTT. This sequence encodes CASSLDTESYNSPLHF.

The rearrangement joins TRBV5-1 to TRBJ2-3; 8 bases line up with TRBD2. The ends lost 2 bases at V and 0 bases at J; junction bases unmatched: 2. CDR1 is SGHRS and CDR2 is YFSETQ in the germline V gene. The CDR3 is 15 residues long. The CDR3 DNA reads TGCGCCAGCAGCTTTGCGGGGGGAAGCACAGATACGCAGTATTTT. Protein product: CASSFAGGSTDTQYF.

The CDR3 region has the DNA TGTGCCAGCAGTCCGCCCGGGACAGGGAGCGGGGCCAACGTCCTGACTTTC. Its translation is CASSPPGTGSGANVLTF. This chain connects TRBV28 to TRBJ2-6, with 9 positions matching TRBD1. In germline, CDR1 is MDHEN, CDR2 SYDVKM. Germline trimming cut 5 bases from V and 4 bases from J; bases unmatched to any gene: 9. This CDR3 has 17 amino acids.

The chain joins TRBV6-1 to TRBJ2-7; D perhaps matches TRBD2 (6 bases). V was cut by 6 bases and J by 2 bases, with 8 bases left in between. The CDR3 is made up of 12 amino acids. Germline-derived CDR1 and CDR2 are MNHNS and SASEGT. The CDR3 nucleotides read TGTGCCAGCAGCCGGACTACCTACGAGCAGTACTTC. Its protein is CASSRTTYEQYF.

The CDR3 coding sequence is TGTGCCAGTAGTAGATTGGACAGTAGGAGCACAGATACGCAGTATTTT. Amino acids: CASSRLDSRSTDTQYF. The chain combines TRBV19 with TRBJ2-3; TRBD1 is a possible D gene (6 bases). Germline values: CDR1 LNHDA, CDR2 SQIVND (reference sequence). The CDR3 has 16 residues. Deletions cut 4 bases from V and 0 bases from J, with 14 bases between.

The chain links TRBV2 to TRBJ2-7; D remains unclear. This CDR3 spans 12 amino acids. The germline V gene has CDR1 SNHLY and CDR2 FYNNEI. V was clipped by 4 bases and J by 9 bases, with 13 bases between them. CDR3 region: CASSGQSGLQYF. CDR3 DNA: TGTGCCAGCAGTGGTCAGAGTGGGCTGCAGTACTTC.

CDR3 sequence (DNA): TGTGCCAGCAGTTTTCGAACAGGACCCACTGAAGCTTTCTTT. Protein sequence: CASSFRTGPTEAFF. The chain is built from TRBV28 and TRBJ1-1; D perhaps matches TRBD1 (5 bases). V lost 3 bases and J 4 bases, leaving 12 bases between the germline ends. CDR1 MDHEN and CDR2 SYDVKM come from the germline V gene. This CDR3 contains 14 residues.

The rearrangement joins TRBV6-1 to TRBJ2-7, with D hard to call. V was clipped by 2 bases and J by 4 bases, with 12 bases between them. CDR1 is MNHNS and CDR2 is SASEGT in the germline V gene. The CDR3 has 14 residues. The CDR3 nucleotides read TGTGCCAGCAGTGAACTAGTGCATTCTTACGAGCAGTACTTC. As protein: CASSELVHSYEQYF.

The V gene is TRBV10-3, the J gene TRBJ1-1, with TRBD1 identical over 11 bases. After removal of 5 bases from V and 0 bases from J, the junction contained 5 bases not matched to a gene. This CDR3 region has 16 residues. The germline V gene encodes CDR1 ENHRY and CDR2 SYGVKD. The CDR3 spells CAISPGTGGMNTEAFF. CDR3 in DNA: TGTGCCATCAGTCCCGGGACAGGGGGGATGAACACTGAAGCTTTCTTT.

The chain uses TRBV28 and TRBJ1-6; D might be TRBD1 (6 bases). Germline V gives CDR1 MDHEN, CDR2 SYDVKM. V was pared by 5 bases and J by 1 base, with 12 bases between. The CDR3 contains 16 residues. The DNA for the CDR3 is TGTGCCAGCAGTCCCAGGGGTACGTCCTATAATTCACCCCTCCACTTT. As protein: CASSPRGTSYNSPLHF.

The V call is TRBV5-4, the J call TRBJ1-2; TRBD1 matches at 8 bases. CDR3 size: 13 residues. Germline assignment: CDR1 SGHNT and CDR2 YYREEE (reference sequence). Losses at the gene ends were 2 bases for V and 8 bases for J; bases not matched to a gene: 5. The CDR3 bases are TGTGCCAGCAGCTTCACAGGGGGAGCGGGCTACACCTTC. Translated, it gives CASSFTGGAGYTF.

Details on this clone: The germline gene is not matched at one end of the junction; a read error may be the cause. DNA for the CDR3: TGTGCCAGCAGGTTGGACAGGGCTACTGACGAGCAGTACTTC. Amino acids: CASRLDRATDEQYF. The chain links TRBV5-4 to TRBJ2-7, with 8 bases fitting TRBD1. The CDR3 consists of 14 residues. Germline V gene data show CDR1 as SGHNT and CDR2 as YYREEE (reference sequence).

The CDR3 sequence is CAWGQSMNTEAFF. The DNA for the CDR3 is TGTGCCTGGGGACAGAGCATGAACACTGAAGCTTTCTTT. The V and J genes are TRBV30 and TRBJ1-1, with D maybe TRBD1 (6 bases). The CDR3 sequence is 13 residues long. Trimming shortened V by 5 bases and J by 0 bases, and 10 bases separated the two germline ends. Germline assignment: CDR1 GTSNPN and CDR2 SVGIG (reference sequence).

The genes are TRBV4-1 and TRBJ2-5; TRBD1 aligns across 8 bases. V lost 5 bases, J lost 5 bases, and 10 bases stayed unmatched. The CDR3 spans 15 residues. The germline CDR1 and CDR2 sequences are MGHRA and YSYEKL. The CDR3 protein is CASSVIAGGKETQYF. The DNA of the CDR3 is TGCGCCAGCAGCGTTATTGCAGGGGGCAAGGAGACCCAGTACTTC.